This T cell receptor (beta chain) was documented in a study of blood T cell repertoires in COVID-19. Study-level background: Donors in the United States, Italy and Spain gave samples during acute or convalescent COVID-19. Sources were T cells, B-cell-depleted T cells, or PBMCs; the material itself was cDNA or gDNA.

Profiling relied on immunoSEQ multiplex PCR, and the TCRdb table lists in-frame clones only, not all of them. The data show roughly 140,000 clones, roughly 90% seen once. The sequence was obtained from a man aged 45-60 years with active or convalescent COVID-19. Sequenced sample: peripheral blood.

CDR3 coding DNA: TGTGCCAGCAGCCAAGATAAGAGGGAGGGCCTTTACAATGAGCAGTTCTTC. It codes for CASSQDKREGLYNEQFF. The rearrangement joins TRBV3-1 (or the pseudogene TRBV3-2) to TRBJ2-1; 7 bases are a match to TRBD2. Germline-derived CDR1 and CDR2 are LGHDT and YNNKEL (reference sequence). CDR3 length equals 17 residues. V lost 0 bases, J lost 4 bases, and 9 bases stayed unmatched.